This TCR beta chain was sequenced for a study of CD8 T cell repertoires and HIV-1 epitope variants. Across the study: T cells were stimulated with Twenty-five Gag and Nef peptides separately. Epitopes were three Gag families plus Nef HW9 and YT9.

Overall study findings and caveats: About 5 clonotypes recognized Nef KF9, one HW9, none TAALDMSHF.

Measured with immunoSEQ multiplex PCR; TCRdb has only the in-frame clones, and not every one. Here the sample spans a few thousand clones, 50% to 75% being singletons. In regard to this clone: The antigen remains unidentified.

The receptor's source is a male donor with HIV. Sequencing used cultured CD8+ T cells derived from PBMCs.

The CDR3: CASSIGGTGNTEAFF. The CDR3, as DNA: TGTGCCAGTAGTATCGGTGGGACAGGGAACACTGAAGCTTTCTTT. This rearrangement joins TRBV19 to TRBJ1-1; 8 bases agree with TRBD1. This CDR3 spans 15 amino acids. With 3 bases clipped from V and 1 base from J, the junction kept 4 bases outside the gene matches. Germline-derived CDR1 and CDR2 are LNHDA and SQIVND (reference sequence).